The sequence of this T cell receptor beta chain was determined in a study of shared clonotypes between healthy human individuals. Findings of the study overall: Inspection by rarefaction showed sorted-subset sequencing to be incomplete despite large depth. Some clonotypes were shared by all four sorted-subset donors, while others were not shared. The non-shared ones had lower generation probabilities than the shared ones. A generally larger estimated richness was seen in naive subsets than in memory subsets.

Naive CD8 cells lacked CD45RO, underwent positive selection for CCR7 and left out terminally differentiated effector memory CD45RA+ cells. With 3 bases removed from V and 4 bases from J, the gap between germline ends came to 10 bases. This CDR3 is 13 amino acids long. The germline CDR1 and CDR2 sequences are SGHRS and YFSETQ. This clone was seen only once. What it recognizes is unknown. Sequencing used immunoSEQ multiplex PCR; TCRdb keeps in-frame clones, though not all of them. The sample consists of roughly 850,000 clones, approximately 97% of them appearing once. The specimen sequenced was naive CD8+ T cells sorted from blood. This sequence joins TRBV5-1 and TRBJ2-5; TRBD2 is a possible D gene (6 bases). This clonotype originated in a man younger than 45 in good health. The CDR3 loop reads CASSSMGGETQYF. CDR3 DNA sequence: TGCGCCAGCAGCTCCATGGGGGGAGAGACCCAGTACTTC. Using reference TRBV5-1 and TRBJ2-5 for the parts outside the CDR3, the full variable domain is KAGVTQTPRYLIKTRGQQVTLSCSPISGHRSVSWYQQTPGQGLQFLFEYFSETQRNKGNFPGRFSGRQFSNSRSEMNVSTLELGDSALYLCASSSMGGETQYFGPGTRLLVL.